This entry concerns a single T cell receptor beta chain. Its recognized antigen is unknown. Sequenced using an Illumina HiSeq 2000. TCR beta cDNA libraries were made by 5'RACE template switching that added a universal primer site and unique molecular identifiers. Synthesis of cDNA was primed from the TCR beta constant segment and was followed by two consecutive PCR amplification steps. The published analysis was carried out like this. MIGEC was used to demultiplex reads and group the reads by UMI, and MiTCR was used to assemble and quantify clonotypes. To exclude erroneous sequences, any TCR cDNA sequence not supported by at least two reads was discarded. The tcR package was used for downstream repertoire analysis, with clonotypes matched between fractions based on CDR3 nucleotide sequence plus V segment. VDJmatch was used to annotate antigen specificity against VDJdb, with one amino acid substitution allowed in CDR3. TCRdb reanalyzed the reads, keeping one entry per CDR3 protein sequence and omitting DNA. TCRdb, not the authors, supplied the V and J calls. The sample table includes over 150,000 distinct CDR3 sequences. The biggest ten clones account for around 35% of the sample.

Spanning cysteine to phenylalanine, the CDR3 consists of 12 amino acids. The DNA is unrecorded. The germline V gene gives CDR1 as KGHDR and CDR2 as SFDVKD. These data are taken from a study of T cells expressing NK-cell markers (dated by TCRdb to about 2020). At the level of the whole study: Three sorted T-cell subsets (CD3+CD56+NKG2C+, CD3+CD56+NKG2C- and CD3+CD56-NKG2C+) from several donors had their TCR beta-chain repertoires profiled. Among the eight sequenced donors, seven were HCMV-seropositive and one was HCMV-seronegative. Randomly selected healthy volunteers, three men and five women, were used as the eight sequenced donors. Sequencing of the libraries produced 2 x 150 bp reads on Illumina HiSeq 2000/2500, MiSeq or NextSeq.

Overall results and qualifications from the work: Those dominant clonotypes were again the most abundant among CD3+CD56-NKG2C+ cells in four donors, at roughly 25-65%. For roughly six donors, the dominant CD3+CD56+NKG2C+ clonotypes were among the top 10 CD8+ clonotypes and accounted for about 1.0-8% of CD8+ T cells. Whether the expanded NKG2C-expressing T cell clones were specific for HCMV antigens remained unclear.

A commercial ELISA kit detecting HCMV-specific IgG in serum was used to determine HCMV serostatus. Ficoll density gradient centrifugation was used to isolate peripheral blood mononuclear cells from blood. The TCR comes from a woman aged 45-65 years in good health. Donor details come from another sample of the same person, matched by shared clones. Sequencing was done on a sample of blood T cells: a sorted CD56 or NKG2C T cell subset, CD4+ or CD8+ T cells, or bulk PBMC T cells (not recorded which). Recombination joined TRBV24-1 with TRBJ2-5; TCRdb proposes TRBD1, but this gene call is untestable without DNA. CDR3 protein: CATSADRQTQYF.